This T cell receptor (beta chain) emerged from a study of T cells after yellow fever vaccination. Whole-study results and caveats: The CD4 and CD8 compartments had a small share of their clonotypes in common. One caveat is that FACS-sorted repertoires could contain abundant clonotypes contaminating from the bulk population.

Trimming shortened V by 2 bases and J by 5 bases, and 15 bases separated the two germline ends. Germline V gives CDR1 SGHTA, CDR2 FQGNSA. CDR3 length: 15 residues. A few counts support this clonotype. Its cognate antigen is unknown. Using its own MiXCR run on the 5' RACE reads, TCRdb lists one record per CDR3 protein. The data show about 340,000 distinct CDR3 sequences, 8.7% seen once. The specimen was PBMCs, collected on the day of the first yellow fever vaccination. This sequence joins TRBV7-2 and TRBJ2-5, with D uncertain. This receptor was taken from a man younger than 35 who received the YFV17D yellow fever vaccine. Written as DNA, the CDR3 is TGTGCCAGCAGCTTAATGACCCCAGAAAGGGAGACCCAGTACTTC. Its translation is CASSLMTPERETQYF. The full variable domain, its missing parts supplied by reference TRBV7-2 and TRBJ2-5, is GAGVSQSPSNKVTEKGKDVELRCDPISGHTALYWYRQSLGQGLEFLIYFQGNSAPDKSGLPSDRFSAERTGGSVSTLTIQRTQQEDSAVYLCASSLMTPERETQYFGPGTRLLVL.